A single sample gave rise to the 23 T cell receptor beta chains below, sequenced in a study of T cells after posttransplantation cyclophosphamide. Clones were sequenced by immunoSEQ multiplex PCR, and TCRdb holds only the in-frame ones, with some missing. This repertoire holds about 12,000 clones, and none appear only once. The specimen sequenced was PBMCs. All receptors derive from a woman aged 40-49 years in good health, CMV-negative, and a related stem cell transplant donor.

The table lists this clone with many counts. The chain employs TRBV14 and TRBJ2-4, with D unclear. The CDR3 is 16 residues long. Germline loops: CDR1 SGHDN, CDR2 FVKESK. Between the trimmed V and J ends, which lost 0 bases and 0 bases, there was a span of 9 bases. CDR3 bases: TGTGCCAGCAGCCAAGACAATCGGGTAGCCAAAAACATTCAGTACTTC. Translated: CASSQDNRVAKNIQYF.

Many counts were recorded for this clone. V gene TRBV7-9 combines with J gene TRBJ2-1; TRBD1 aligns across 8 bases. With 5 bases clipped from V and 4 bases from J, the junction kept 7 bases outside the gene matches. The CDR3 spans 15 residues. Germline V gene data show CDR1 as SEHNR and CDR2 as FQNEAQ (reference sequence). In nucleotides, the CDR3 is TGTGCCAGCAGCCCCCGGACAGGGATTTACAATGAGCAGTTCTTC. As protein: CASSPRTGIYNEQFF.

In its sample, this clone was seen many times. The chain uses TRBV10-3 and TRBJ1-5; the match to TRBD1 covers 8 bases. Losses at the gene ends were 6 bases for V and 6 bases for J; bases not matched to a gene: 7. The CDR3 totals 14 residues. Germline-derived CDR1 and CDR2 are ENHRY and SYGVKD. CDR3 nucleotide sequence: TGTGCCATCAGCCTGGACAGGGCGCGTCAGCCCCAGCATTTT. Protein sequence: CAISLDRARQPQHF.

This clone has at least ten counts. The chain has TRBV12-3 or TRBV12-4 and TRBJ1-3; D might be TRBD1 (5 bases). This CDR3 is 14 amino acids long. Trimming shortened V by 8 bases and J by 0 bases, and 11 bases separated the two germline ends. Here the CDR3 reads CASGAQSSGNTIYF. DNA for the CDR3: TGTGCCAGCGGGGCCCAGAGCTCTGGAAACACCATATATTTT.

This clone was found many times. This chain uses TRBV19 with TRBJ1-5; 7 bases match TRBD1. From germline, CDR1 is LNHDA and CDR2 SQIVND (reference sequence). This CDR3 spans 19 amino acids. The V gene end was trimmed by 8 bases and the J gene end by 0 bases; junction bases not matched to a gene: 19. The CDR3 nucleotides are TGTGCCAGTGCTCCAGGACAGGATGAAAACCCTTATAGCAATCAGCCCCAGCATTTT. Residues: CASAPGQDENPYSNQPQHF.

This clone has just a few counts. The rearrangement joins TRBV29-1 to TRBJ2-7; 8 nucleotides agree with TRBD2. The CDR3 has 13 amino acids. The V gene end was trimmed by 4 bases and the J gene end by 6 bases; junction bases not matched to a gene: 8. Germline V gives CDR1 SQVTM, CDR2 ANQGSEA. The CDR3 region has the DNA TGCAGCGTTGTCGGGATTAGCGGGATCGAGCAGTACTTC. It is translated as CSVVGISGIEQYF.

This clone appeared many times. Written as DNA, the CDR3 is TGTGCCAGCAGCCCGGGACAGGCCTACAATGAGCAGTTCTTC. This sequence encodes CASSPGQAYNEQFF. The chain recombines TRBV7-3 with TRBJ2-1; 8 nucleotides match TRBD1. Germline trimming cut 5 bases from V and 2 bases from J; bases unmatched to any gene: 2. The CDR3 is 14 amino acids. Germline loops: CDR1 SGHTA, CDR2 FQGTGA.

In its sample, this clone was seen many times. DNA of the CDR3: TGCAGCGCAACTAGGACTAGCGGAGCCTACGAGCAGTACTTC. It codes for CSATRTSGAYEQYF. The chain recombines TRBV29-1 with TRBJ2-7; 10 bases match TRBD2. CDR1 and CDR2 (germline): SQVTM, ANQGSEA. There are 14 residues in the CDR3. Trimming took 7 bases from V and 2 from J; bases not matched to a gene: 8.

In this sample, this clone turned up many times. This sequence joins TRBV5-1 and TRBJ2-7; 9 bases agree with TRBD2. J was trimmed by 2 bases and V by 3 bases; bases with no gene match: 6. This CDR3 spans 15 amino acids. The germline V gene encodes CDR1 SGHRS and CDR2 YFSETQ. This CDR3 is CASSSSSGDTYEQYF. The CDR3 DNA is TGCGCCAGCAGCTCTTCTAGCGGGGATACCTACGAGCAGTACTTC.

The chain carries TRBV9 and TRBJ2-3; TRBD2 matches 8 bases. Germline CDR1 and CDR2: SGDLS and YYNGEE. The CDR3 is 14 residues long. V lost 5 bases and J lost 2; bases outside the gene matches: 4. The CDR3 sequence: CASSVSGNTDTQYF. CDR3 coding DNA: TGTGCCAGCAGTGTTAGCGGGAACACAGATACGCAGTATTTT.

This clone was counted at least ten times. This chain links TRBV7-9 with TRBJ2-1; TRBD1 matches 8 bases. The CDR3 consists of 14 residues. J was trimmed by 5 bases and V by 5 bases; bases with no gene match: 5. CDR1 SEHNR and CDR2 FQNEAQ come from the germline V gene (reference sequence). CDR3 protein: CASSPGTGNNEQFF. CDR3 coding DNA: TGTGCCAGCAGCCCCGGGACAGGAAACAATGAGCAGTTCTTC. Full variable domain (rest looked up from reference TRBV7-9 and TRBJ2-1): DTGVSQNPRHKITKRGQNVTFRCDPISEHNRLYWYRQTLGQGPEFLTYFQNEAQLEKSRLLSDRFSAERPKGSFSTLEIQRTEQGDSAMYLCASSPGTGNNEQFFGPGTRLTVL.

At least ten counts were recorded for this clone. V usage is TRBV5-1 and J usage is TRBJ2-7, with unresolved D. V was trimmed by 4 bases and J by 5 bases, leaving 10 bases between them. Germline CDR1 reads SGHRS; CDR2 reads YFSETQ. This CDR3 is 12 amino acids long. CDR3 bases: TGCGCCAGCAGCGATATCCTAAACGAGCAGTACTTC. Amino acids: CASSDILNEQYF.

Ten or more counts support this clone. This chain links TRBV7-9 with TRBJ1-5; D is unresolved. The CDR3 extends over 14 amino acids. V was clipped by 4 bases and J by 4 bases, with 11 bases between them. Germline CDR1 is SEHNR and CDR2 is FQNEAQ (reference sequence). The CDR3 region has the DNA TGTGCCAGCAGCTGGGCAAGCCCAAATCAGCCCCAGCATTTT. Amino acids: CASSWASPNQPQHF.

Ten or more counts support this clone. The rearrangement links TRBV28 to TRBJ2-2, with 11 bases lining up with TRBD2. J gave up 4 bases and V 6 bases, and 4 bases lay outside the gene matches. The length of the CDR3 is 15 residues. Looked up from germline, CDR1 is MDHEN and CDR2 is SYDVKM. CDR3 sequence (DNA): TGTGCCAGCAGAATTAGCGGGAGGGGCACCGGGGAGCTGTTTTTT. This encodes CASRISGRGTGELFF.

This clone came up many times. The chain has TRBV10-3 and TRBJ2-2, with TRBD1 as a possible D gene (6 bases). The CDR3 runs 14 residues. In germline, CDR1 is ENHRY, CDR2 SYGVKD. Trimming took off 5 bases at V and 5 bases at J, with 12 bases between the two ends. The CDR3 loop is CAISPATGTGELFF. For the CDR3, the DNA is TGTGCCATCAGTCCCGCAACAGGGACCGGGGAGCTGTTTTTT.

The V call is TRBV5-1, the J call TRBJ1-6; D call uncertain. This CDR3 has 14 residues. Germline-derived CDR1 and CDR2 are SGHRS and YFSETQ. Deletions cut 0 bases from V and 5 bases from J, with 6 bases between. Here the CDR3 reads CASSLDQNNSPLHF. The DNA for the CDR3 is TGCGCCAGCAGCTTGGACCAGAATAATTCACCCCTCCACTTT.

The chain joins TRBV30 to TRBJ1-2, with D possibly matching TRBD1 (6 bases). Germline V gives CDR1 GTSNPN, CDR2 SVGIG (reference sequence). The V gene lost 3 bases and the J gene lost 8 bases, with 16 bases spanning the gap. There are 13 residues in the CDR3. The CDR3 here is CAWRLGGRRGYTF. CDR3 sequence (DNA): TGTGCCTGGAGACTAGGGGGACGGAGAGGCTACACCTTC. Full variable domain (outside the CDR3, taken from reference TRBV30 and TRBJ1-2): SQTIHQWPATLVQPVGSPLSLECTVEGTSNPNLYWYRQAAGRGLQLLFYSVGIGQISSEVPQNLSASRPQDRQFILSSKKLLLSDSGFYLCAWRLGGRRGYTFGSGTRLTVV.

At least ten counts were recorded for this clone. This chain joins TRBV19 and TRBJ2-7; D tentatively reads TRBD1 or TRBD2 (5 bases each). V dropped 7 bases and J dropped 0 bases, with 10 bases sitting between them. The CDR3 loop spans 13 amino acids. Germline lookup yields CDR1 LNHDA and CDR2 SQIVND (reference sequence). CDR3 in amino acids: CASKEDNSYEQYF. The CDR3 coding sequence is TGTGCCAGTAAGGAGGACAACTCCTACGAGCAGTACTTC.

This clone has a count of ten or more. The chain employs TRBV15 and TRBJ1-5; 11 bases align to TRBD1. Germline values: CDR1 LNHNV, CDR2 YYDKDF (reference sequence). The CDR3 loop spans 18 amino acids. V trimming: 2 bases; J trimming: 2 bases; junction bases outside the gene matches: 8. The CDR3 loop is CATSRTDRGQGGNQPQHF. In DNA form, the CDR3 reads TGTGCCACCAGCAGAACGGACAGGGGGCAAGGTGGCAATCAGCCCCAGCATTTT. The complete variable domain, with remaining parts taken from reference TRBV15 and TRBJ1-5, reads DAMVIQNPRYQVTQFGKPVTLSCSQTLNHNVMYWYQQKSSQAPKLLFHYYDKDFNNEADTPDNFQSRRPNTSFCFLDIRSPGLGDTAMYLCATSRTDRGQGGNQPQHFGDGTRLSIL.

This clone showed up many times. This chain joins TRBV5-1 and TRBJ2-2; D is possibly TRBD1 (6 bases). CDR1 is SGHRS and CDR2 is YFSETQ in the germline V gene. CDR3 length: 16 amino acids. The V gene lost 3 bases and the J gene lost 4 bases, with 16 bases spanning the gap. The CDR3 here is CASSSGQYSVTGELFF. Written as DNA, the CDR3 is TGCGCCAGCAGCTCCGGACAGTATAGCGTCACCGGGGAGCTGTTTTTT.

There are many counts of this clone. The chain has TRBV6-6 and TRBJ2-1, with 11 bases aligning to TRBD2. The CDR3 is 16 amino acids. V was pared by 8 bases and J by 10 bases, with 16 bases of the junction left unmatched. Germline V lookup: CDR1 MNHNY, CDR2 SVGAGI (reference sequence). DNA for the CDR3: TGTGCCAGCCGTTCATTGACTAGCGGGGAGGGACGGGAGCAGTTCTTC. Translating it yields CASRSLTSGEGREQFF.

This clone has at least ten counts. CDR3 nucleotides: TGCGCCAGCAGCCAAGAGCGGGACATTGCCTACGAGCAGTACTTC. Translating gives CASSQERDIAYEQYF. V is TRBV4-1 and J is TRBJ2-7; D assignment may be TRBD1 or TRBD2 (6 bases each). Germline CDR1 reads MGHRA; CDR2 reads YSYEKL. Trimming left V 0 bases short and J 2 bases short, with 11 bases between. CDR3 size: 15 residues.

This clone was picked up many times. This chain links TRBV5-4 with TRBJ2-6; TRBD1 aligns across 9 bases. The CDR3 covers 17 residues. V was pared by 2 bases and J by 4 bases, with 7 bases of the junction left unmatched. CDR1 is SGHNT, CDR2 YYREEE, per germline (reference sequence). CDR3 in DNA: TGTGCCAGCAGCTTACACAGGGGGCTGAAAGGGGCCAACGTCCTGACTTTC. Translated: CASSLHRGLKGANVLTF.